The 14 T cell receptor delta chains below all came from one sample that was sequenced in a study of γδ T cells in repeated Plasmodium falciparum infection. TCRdb reanalyzed the multiplex PCR reads using CATT. The sample lists tens of thousands of delta-chain clones, 1.4% to 1.5% seen once, with around 8.3% in the top ten. Gammadelta T cells were flow-sorted from PBMC into Vgamma9/Vdelta2+ and Vdelta2-negative populations for bulk analysis. The sample taken for sequencing was gamma-delta T cells from blood. The receptor source for this set is a pool of human donors (malaria-infected and uninfected, not separated).

Turning to this clone: The protein in TCRdb stems from a much larger clone and differs at residue 20 from this DNA's translation, likely a read error; here the protein is translated from the DNA. The V call is TRDV2, the J call TRDJ3; TRDD3 aligns across 12 bases. Germline matching of the DNA provided the J gene here, since TCRdb leaves it blank. The CDR3 sequence is 23 residues long. Looked up from germline, CDR1 is GEAIGNYY and CDR2 is EKD. CDR3 sequence reads: CACDTVILGDTTDHSWDTRRMFF. The CDR3 coding sequence is TGTGCCTGTGACACCGTCATACTGGGGGATACAACAGATCACTCCTGGGACACCCGACGGATGTTTTTC.

This clone was observed a handful of times. For this DNA, TCRdb reports the protein of a much larger clone, which diverges at residue 9, most likely from a read error; the protein presented here is translated directly from the DNA. The chain joins TRDV3 to TRDJ1; possibly TRDD3 for D (5 bases). CDR3 length: 15 amino acids. Germline V lookup: CDR1 TVYSNPD, CDR2 GDNSRS (reference sequence). V lost 5 bases and J lost 2, with 21 bases in between. CDR3 protein: CAHYDGWRGTDKLIF. CDR3 DNA sequence: TGTGCCCACTACGATGGGTGGAGGGGAACCGATAAACTCATCTTT.

In this sample, this clone turned up many times. A far larger clone is just one base off, so this is likely a read error. Other DNA variants within this sample encode the same CDR3. The CDR3 here is CALGEASSPNYWGGYKLIF. As DNA, the CDR3 is TGTGCTCTTGGGGAAGCGTCGAGTCCCAACTACTGGGGGGGCTACAAGCTCATCTTT. The rearrangement uses TRDV1 and TRDJ1, with 8 nucleotides matching TRDD3. CDR1 is TSWWSYY, CDR2 QGS, per germline. CDR3 length: 19 residues. V was clipped by 2 bases and J by 11 bases; unmatched bases: 25.

This clone was seen many times. V usage is TRDV1 and J usage is TRDJ1; D is undetermined. CDR1 is TSWWSYY and CDR2 is QGS in the germline V gene. This CDR3 has 21 residues. With 2 bases removed from V and 0 bases from J, the gap between germline ends came to 28 bases. CDR3 in amino acids: CALGEDSTPRPTRTYTDKLIF. As DNA, the CDR3 is TGTGCTCTTGGGGAAGACTCTACTCCACGTCCGACCCGGACGTACACCGATAAACTCATCTTT.

This clone was seen a handful of times. Since a far larger clone is one base different, this is likely a read error. Other DNA variants within this sample encode the same CDR3. The rearrangement links TRDV1 to TRDJ1; tentatively, D is TRDD3 (5 bases). The J gene, absent from TCRdb, was called here by matching the DNA to germline. This CDR3 spans 17 amino acids. Germline values: CDR1 TSWWSYY, CDR2 QGS. CDR3 DNA: TGTGCCCTTGGGCGTACAAAGTGGGGAGGTCTCACCGATAAACTCATCTTT. Encoded protein: CALGRTKWGGLTDKLIF.

Concerning this clone itself: This may arise from a read error, as a much more abundant clone is one base away. V gene TRDV1 combines with J gene TRDJ1, with 8 bases matching TRDD3. This CDR3 is 21 amino acids long. The germline V gene encodes CDR1 TSWWSYY and CDR2 QGS. The CDR3 region has the DNA TGTGCTCTTGGGGAAAGGGCCTTCCATAAACTGGGGGTCCCGTACACCGATGAACTCATCTTT. Its translation is CALGERAFHKLGVPYTDELIF.

There are many counts of this clone. The V gene is TRDV1, the J gene TRDJ1; D gene unclear. This CDR3 region has 16 residues. V lost 0 bases and J 1 base, leaving 12 bases between the germline ends. The germline CDR1 and CDR2 sequences are TSWWSYY and QGS. The CDR3 DNA is TGTGCTCTTGGGGAACTGGGCCCCTGGATCACCGATAAACTCATCTTT. The encoded protein is CALGELGPWITDKLIF.

This clone was detected only a few times. A far larger clone is one nucleotide away, so this likely arose from a read error. This specimen includes other DNA sequences encoding the same CDR3. The CDR3 DNA is TGTGCTCTTAGGGGACTACTCCCTAACCCACCTTGGACCGACAAGCTCATCTTT. It translates to CALRGLLPNPPWTDKLIF. The V call is TRDV1, the J call TRDJ1; TRDD3 is a possible D gene (5 bases). The germline gives CDR1 TSWWSYY, CDR2 QGS. Between the trimmed V and J ends, which lost 8 bases and 11 bases, there was a span of 36 bases. CDR3 length: 18 residues.

In this sample, this clone turned up many times. The sample holds other DNA sequences that translate to the same CDR3. The chain couples TRDV1 to TRDJ1, with 7 positions matching TRDD3. Germline CDR1 is TSWWSYY and CDR2 is QGS. Trimming at V came to 5 bases and at J to 0 bases, leaving 12 bases not matched to a gene. The CDR3 is 17 amino acids. This chain's CDR3 is CALGNNLGLGNTDKLIF. In DNA form, the CDR3 reads TGTGCTCTTGGGAACAACCTAGGACTGGGGAACACCGATAAACTCATCTTT.

On this clone: The TCRdb protein comes from a much larger clone and disagrees with this DNA's translation at residue 9, likely due to a read error; the protein given here is derived from the DNA. This chain connects TRDV2 to TRDJ3; D possibly corresponds to TRDD2 (6 bases). TCRdb does not report a J gene; here it was assigned by matching the DNA to germline references. This CDR3 comprises 19 residues. The germline V gene has CDR1 GEAIGNYY and CDR2 EKD. Between the trimmed V and J ends, which lost 0 bases and 0 bases, there was a span of 14 bases. Here the CDR3 DNA reads TGTGCCTGTGACACCGTGTCCTACCTCTTCTCCTGGGACACCCGACAGATGTTTTTC. Translation gives CACDTVSYLFSWDTRQMFF.

This clone was picked up a small number of times. Since a far larger clone is one base different, this is likely a read error. This sample includes further DNA sequences coding for the same CDR3. The rearrangement uses TRDV2 and TRDJ2; a possible D gene is TRDD3 (6 bases). The J gene comes from matching the DNA to germline here; TCRdb lacks it. V lost 0 bases, J lost 5 bases, and 9 bases lay in between. This CDR3 is built from 14 residues. CDR1 is GEAIGNYY and CDR2 is EKD in the germline V gene. DNA for the CDR3: TGTGCCTGTGACACCGTAGGGGATACAGCACAACTCTTCTTT. It encodes CACDTVGDTAQLFF.

A few counts support this clone. The V gene is TRDV2, the J gene TRDJ1; no clear D gene. The germline CDR1 and CDR2 sequences are GEAIGNYY and EKD. Deletions cut 3 bases from V and 0 bases from J, with 13 bases between. This CDR3 has 15 amino acids. CDR3 residues: CACDSLVTNTDKLIF. CDR3 coding DNA: TGTGCCTGTGACTCTCTGGTTACTAACACCGATAAACTCATCTTT.

A remark on this clone: This DNA's translation differs at residue 2 from TCRdb's protein, which comes from a much larger clone; a read error is likely, and the protein shown is translated from the DNA. This chain uses TRDV2 with TRDJ1; D call uncertain. The germline CDR1 and CDR2 sequences are GEAIGNYY and EKD. The CDR3 is 16 residues long. The CDR3 protein is CSCDQCRPSKPDKLIF. Here the CDR3 DNA reads TGTTCCTGTGACCAATGCCGCCCCTCCAAGCCCGATAAACTCATCTTT.

This clone was detected a few times. TCRdb shows a much larger clone's protein in place of this DNA's translation, and the two differ at residue 11, likely through a read error; the protein shown is translated from the DNA. The CDR3 bases are TGTGCCCTATTCCGCCTTCCTCGATGGGGGATAATGGCGGACACCGATAAACTCATCTTT. Translating it yields CALFRLPRWGIMADTDKLIF. V gene TRDV3 combines with J gene TRDJ1; 9 nucleotides agree with TRDD3. Germline lookup yields CDR1 TVYSNPD and CDR2 GDNSRS (reference sequence). The junction had 25 bases not matched to a gene; V was cut back by 5 bases and J by 0 bases. The CDR3 sequence is 20 residues long.